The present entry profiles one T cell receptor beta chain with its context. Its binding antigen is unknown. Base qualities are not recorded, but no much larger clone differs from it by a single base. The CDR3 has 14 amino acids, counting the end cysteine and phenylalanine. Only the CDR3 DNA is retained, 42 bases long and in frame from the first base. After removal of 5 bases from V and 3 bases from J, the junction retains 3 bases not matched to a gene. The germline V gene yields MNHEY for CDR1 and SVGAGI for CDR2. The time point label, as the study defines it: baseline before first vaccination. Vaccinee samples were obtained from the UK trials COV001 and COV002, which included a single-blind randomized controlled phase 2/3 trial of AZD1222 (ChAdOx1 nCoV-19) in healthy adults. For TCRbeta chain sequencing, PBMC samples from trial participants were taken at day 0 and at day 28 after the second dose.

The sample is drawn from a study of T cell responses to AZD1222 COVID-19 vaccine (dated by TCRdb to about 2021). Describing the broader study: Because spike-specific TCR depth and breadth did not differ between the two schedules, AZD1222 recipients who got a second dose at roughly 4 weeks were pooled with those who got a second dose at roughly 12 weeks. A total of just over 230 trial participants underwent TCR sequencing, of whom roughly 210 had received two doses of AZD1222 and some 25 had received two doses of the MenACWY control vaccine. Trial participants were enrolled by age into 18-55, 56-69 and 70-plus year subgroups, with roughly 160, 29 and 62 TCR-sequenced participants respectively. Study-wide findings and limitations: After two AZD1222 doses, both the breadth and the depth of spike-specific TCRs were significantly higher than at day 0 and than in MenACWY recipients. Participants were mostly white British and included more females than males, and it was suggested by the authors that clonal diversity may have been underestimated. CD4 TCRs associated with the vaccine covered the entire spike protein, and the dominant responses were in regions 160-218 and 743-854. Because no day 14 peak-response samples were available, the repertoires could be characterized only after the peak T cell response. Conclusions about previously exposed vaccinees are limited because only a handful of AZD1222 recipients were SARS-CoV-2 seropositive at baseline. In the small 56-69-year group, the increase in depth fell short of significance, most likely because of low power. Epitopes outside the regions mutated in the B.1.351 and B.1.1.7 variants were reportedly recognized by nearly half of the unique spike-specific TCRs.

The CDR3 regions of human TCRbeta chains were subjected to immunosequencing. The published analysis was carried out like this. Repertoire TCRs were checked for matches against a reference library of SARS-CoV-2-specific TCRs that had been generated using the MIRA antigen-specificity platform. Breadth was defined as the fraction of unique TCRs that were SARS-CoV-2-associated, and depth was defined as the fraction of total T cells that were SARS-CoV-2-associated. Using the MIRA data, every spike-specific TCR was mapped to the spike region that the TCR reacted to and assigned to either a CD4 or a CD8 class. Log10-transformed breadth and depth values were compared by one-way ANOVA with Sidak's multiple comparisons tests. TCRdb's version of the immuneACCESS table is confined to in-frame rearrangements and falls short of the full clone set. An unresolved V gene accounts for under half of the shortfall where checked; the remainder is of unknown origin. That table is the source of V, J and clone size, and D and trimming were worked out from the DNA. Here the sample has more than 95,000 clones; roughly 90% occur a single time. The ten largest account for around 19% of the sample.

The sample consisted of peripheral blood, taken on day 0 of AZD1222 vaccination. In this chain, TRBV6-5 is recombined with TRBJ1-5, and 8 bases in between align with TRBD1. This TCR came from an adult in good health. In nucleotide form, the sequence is TGTGCCAGCAGTCAGGACAGGGTCAATCAGCCCCAGCATTTT. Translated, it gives CASSQDRVNQPQHF.